What follows describes a single TCR beta chain. This CDR3 region has 15 residues. The germline V gene encodes CDR1 GTSNPN and CDR2 SVGIG (reference sequence). V was pared by 6 bases and J by 4 bases, with 20 bases between. The source of the sample is a study of technical replicates of blood from a few donors. The protocol was immunoSEQ multiplex PCR, while the TCRdb copy is restricted to in-frame clones and leaves out a portion. There are approximately 81,000 clones in the sample; almost 96% occur only once, and 0.3% to 0.4% lies in the top ten. Sequencing used T cells isolated from PBMCs. The rearrangement joins TRBV30 to TRBJ2-3; D is possibly TRBD2 (6 bases). The source is a human donor in good health. The CDR3 loop reads CACLDGRDGPDTQYF. In nucleotides, the CDR3 is TGTGCCTGCCTCGACGGGCGGGACGGCCCAGATACGCAGTATTTT. Using reference TRBV30 and TRBJ2-3 for the parts outside the CDR3, the full variable domain is SQTIHQWPATLVQPVGSPLSLECTVEGTSNPNLYWYRQAAGRGLQLLFYSVGIGQISSEVPQNLSASRPQDRQFILSSKKLLLSDSGFYLCACLDGRDGPDTQYFGPGTRLTVL.